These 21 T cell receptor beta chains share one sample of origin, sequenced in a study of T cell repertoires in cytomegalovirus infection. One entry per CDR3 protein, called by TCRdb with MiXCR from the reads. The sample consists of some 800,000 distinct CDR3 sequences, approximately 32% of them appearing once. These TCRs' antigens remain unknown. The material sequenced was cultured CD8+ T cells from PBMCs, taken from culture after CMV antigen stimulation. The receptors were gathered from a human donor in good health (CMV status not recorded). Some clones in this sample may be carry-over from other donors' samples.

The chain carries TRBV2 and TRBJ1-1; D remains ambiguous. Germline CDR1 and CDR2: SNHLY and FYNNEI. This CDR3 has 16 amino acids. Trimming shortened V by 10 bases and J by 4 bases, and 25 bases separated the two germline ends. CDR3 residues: CATEAPMSRHGTEAFF. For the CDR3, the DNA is TGTGCCACCGAGGCGCCCATGTCGAGACATGGCACTGAAGCTTTCTTT.

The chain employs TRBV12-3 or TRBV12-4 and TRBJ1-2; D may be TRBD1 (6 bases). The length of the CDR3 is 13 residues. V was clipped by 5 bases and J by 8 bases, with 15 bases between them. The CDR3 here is CASSGGGEGGYTF. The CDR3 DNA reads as TGTGCCAGCAGTGGGGGCGGGGAGGGAGGCTACACCTTC.

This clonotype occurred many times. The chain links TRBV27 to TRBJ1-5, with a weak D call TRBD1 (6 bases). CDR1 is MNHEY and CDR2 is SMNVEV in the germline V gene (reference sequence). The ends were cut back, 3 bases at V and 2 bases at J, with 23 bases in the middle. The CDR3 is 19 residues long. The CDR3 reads CASSLRGATLTGGNQPQHF. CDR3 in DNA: TGTGCCAGCAGTTTGCGGGGGGCAACCCTTACGGGGGGCAATCAGCCCCAGCATTTT.

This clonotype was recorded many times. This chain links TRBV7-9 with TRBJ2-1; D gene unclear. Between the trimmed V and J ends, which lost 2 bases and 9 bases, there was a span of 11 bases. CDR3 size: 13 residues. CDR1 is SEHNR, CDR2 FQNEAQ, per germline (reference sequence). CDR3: CASSLRQVGEQFF. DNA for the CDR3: TGTGCCAGCAGCTTAAGGCAGGTGGGTGAGCAGTTCTTC.

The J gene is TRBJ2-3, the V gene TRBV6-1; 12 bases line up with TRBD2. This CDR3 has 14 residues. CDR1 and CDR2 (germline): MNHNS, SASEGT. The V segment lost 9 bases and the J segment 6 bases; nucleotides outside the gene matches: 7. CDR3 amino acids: CASRTSGVMDTQYF. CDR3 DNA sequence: TGTGCCAGTCGGACTAGCGGGGTCATGGATACGCAGTATTTT.

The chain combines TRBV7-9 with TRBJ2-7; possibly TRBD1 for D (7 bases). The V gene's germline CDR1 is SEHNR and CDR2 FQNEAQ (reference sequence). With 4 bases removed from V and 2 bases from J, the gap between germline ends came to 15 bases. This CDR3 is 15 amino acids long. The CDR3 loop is CASSSPGDRAYEQYV. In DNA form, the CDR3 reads TGTGCCAGCAGCTCGCCGGGGGACAGAGCCTACGAGCAGTACGTC.

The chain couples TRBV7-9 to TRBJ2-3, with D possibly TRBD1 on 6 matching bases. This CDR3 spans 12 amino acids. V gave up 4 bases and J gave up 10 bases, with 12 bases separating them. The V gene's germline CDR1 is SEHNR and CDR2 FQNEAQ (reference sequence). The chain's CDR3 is CASSSTGMPQYF. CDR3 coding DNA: TGTGCCAGCAGCTCAACAGGGATGCCGCAGTATTTT.

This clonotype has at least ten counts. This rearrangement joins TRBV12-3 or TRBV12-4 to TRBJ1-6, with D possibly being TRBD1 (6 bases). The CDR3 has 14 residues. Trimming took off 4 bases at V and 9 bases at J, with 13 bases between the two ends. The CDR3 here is CASSWEGDGSPLHF. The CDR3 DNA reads TGTGCCAGCAGTTGGGAGGGGGATGGTTCACCCCTCCACTTT.

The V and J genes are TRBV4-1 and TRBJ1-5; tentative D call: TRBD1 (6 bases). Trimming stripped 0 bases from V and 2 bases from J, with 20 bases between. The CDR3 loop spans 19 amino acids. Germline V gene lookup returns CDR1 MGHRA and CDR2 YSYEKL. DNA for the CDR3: TGCGCCAGCAGCCAAGATCTCGGGGGGGGGCGCGGTGGCAATCAGCCCCAGCATTTT. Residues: CASSQDLGGGRGGNQPQHF.

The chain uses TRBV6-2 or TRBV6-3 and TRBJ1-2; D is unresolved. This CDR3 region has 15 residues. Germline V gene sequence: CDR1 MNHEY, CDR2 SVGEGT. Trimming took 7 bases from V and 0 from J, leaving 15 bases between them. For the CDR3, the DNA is TGTGCCAGCAAAGATCTGGAAGGCCCTAACTATGGCTACACCTTC. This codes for CASKDLEGPNYGYTF.

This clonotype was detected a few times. CDR3 sequence: CASSPLPRDRAYEQYF. CDR3 in DNA: TGTGCCAGCAGTCCACTCCCCCGGGACAGGGCCTACGAGCAGTACTTC. This rearrangement joins TRBV6-5 to TRBJ2-7; 9 bases line up with TRBD1. This CDR3 comprises 16 residues. V was clipped by 5 bases and J by 2 bases; unmatched bases: 10. The germline CDR1 and CDR2 sequences are MNHEY and SVGAGI.

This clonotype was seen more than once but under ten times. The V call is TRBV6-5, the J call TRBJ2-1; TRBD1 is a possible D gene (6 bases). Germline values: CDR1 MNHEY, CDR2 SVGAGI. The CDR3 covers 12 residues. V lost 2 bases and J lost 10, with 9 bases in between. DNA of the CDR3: TGTGCCAGCAGTTACGACAGGTCGGAGCAGTTCTTC. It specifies CASSYDRSEQFF.

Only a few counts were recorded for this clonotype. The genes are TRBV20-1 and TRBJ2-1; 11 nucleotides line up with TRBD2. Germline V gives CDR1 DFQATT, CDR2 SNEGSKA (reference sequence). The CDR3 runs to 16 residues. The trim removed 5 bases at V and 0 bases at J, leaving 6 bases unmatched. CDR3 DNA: TGCAGTGCTGGTAGCGGGGGGGTTTTCTCCTACAATGAGCAGTTCTTC. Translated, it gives CSAGSGGVFSYNEQFF.

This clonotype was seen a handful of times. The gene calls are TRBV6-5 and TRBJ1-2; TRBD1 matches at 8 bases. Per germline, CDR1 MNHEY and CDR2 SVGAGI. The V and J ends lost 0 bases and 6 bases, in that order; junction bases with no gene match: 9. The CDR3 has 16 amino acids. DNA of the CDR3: TGTGCCAGCAGTTACTCGTTGACACCGGGACAGGATGGCTACACCTTC. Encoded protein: CASSYSLTPGQDGYTF.

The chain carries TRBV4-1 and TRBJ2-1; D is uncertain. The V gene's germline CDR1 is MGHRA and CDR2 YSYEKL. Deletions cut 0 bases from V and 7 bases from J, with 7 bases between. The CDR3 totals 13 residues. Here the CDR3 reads CASSQDVSNEQFF. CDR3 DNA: TGCGCCAGCAGCCAAGATGTAAGTAATGAGCAGTTCTTC.

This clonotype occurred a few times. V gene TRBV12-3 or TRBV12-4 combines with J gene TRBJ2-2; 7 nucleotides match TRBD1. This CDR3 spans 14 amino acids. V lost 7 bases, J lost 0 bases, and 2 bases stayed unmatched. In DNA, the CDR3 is TGTGCCAGCATGACAGGGACGAACACCGGGGAGCTGTTTTTT. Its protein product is CASMTGTNTGELFF.

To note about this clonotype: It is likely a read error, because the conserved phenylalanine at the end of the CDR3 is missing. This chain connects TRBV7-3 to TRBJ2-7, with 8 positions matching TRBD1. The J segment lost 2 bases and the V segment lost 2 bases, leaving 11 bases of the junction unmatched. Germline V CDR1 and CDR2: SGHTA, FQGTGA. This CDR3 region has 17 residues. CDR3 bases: TGTGCCAGCAGCTTATCTACAGGGGGTTCCTCCACCTACGAGCAGTACCTC. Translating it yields CASSLSTGGSSTYEQYL.

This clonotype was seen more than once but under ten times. CDR3 nucleotides: TGTGCCAGCAGGACCCCGGGACAGAATACCTACGAGCAGTACTTC. Amino acids: CASRTPGQNTYEQYF. The rearrangement links TRBV2 to TRBJ2-7; 7 nucleotides line up with TRBD1. The CDR3 sequence is 15 residues long. The V and J ends lost 6 bases and 2 bases, in that order; junction bases with no gene match: 10. CDR1 is SNHLY and CDR2 is FYNNEI in the germline V gene. The variable domain in full, with the rest retrieved from reference TRBV2 and TRBJ2-7, is EPEVTQTPSHQVTQMGQEVILRCVPISNHLYFYWYRQILGQKVEFLVSFYNNEISEKSEIFDDQFSVERPDGSNFTLKIRSTKLEDSAMYFCASRTPGQNTYEQYFGPGTRLTVT.

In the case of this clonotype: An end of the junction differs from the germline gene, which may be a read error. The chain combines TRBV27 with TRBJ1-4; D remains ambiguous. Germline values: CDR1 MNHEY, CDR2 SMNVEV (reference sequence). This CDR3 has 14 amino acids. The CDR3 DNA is TGTGCCAACAGTGCTAGGACGGGCTTGGAAAGTCTGTTTTTT. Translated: CANSARTGLESLFF.

CDR3 coding DNA: TGTGCCACCATTTATGCGGGACCGGGACTGTCCACGACCAATGAGCAGTTCTTC. Translation: CATIYAGPGLSTTNEQFF. This rearrangement joins TRBV24-1 to TRBJ2-1, with D perhaps TRBD2 (6 bases). CDR3 length equals 18 residues. Germline V gives CDR1 KGHDR, CDR2 SFDVKD. Trimming stripped 8 bases from V and 6 bases from J, with 28 bases between.

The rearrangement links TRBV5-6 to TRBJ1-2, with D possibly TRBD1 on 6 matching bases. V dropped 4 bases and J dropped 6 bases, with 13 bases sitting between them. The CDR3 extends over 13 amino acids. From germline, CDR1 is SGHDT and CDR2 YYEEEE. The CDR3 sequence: CASSEGQWDGYTF. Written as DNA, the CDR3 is TGTGCCAGCAGCGAGGGACAATGGGATGGCTACACCTTC.